This T cell receptor beta chain emerged from a study of shared clonotypes between healthy human individuals. Whole-study results and caveats: Generally, estimated richness proved larger in naive subsets than it did in memory subsets. Sequencing depth was expected to affect clonotype sharing among donors.

The naive CD8 subset, CD45RO-negative cells positively selected for CCR7, excluded terminally differentiated effector memory CD45RA+ cells. Donors, healthy HIV-negative adults, lacked recent acute infections or vaccinations. Methods used by the authors: As immunoSEQ supplied junction-only sequences (without quality scores), filtering differed. Assay used: immunoSEQ multiplex PCR; TCRdb lists only in-frame clones, some missing. That table gives V, J and clone size, and the DNA gave D and trimming. The sample shows hundreds of thousands of clones, 85% to 95% of them seen only once. The table lists this clone with a count of one. Its antigen is unknown. Sequenced sample: naive CD8+ T cells sorted from blood. This sequence was found in a woman younger than 45 in good health.

In nucleotides, the CDR3 is TGTGCCAGCAGGGACAGTCTCTACGAGCAGTACTTC. It is translated as CASRDSLYEQYF. The chain is built from TRBV2 and TRBJ2-7; tentatively, D is TRBD1 (6 bases). With 6 bases removed from V and 3 bases from J, the gap between germline ends came to 9 bases. The CDR3 is 12 residues long. The germline CDR1 and CDR2 sequences are SNHLY and FYNNEI.